The 20 T cell receptor beta chains given below trace back to one sample, sequenced in a study of spatial heterogeneity in lung cancer. TCRdb ran MiXCR on the 5' RACE reads and lists one entry per CDR3 protein. This repertoire shows around 110,000 distinct CDR3 sequences, over 9% found once; its top ten account for about 15%. Specified time point: blood at routine non-recurrence follow-up after resection. TCRs were sequenced from unsorted whole RNA of tumor, nontumor lung or PBMC. The sample was PBMCs, taken at follow-up. These receptors all come from a male donor with early-stage non-small cell lung cancer.

This clonotype has a handful of counts. The CDR3 reads CASKKQGADEKLFF. CDR3 coding DNA: TGTGCCAGTAAAAAACAGGGGGCCGATGAAAAACTGTTTTTT. The V and J genes are TRBV19 and TRBJ1-4; TRBD1 agrees at 9 bases. The CDR3 has 14 residues. Germline CDR1 reads LNHDA; CDR2 reads SQIVND (reference sequence). J lost 6 bases, V lost 7 bases, and 6 bases had no gene match.

This clonotype was recorded a few times. The rearrangement joins TRBV6-2 or TRBV6-3 to TRBJ1-6, with D uncertain. CDR3 length: 14 amino acids. Looked up from germline, CDR1 is MNHEY and CDR2 is SVGEGT. The germline V and J ends were trimmed by 0 bases and 9 bases, with 9 bases remaining between them. The CDR3 sequence: CASSYSGSTSPLHF. CDR3 DNA sequence: TGTGCCAGCAGTTACTCCGGTTCGACTTCACCCCTCCACTTT.

The chain recombines TRBV28 with TRBJ2-1; no clear D. CDR1 MDHEN and CDR2 SYDVKM come from the germline V gene. The CDR3 totals 15 residues. The germline V and J ends were trimmed by 4 bases and 4 bases, with 14 bases remaining between them. The CDR3 loop is CASSSHEDIYNEQFF. The CDR3 DNA reads as TGTGCCAGCAGTTCCCACGAAGACATTTACAATGAGCAGTTCTTC.

This clonotype was seen ten or more times. The chain carries TRBV28 and TRBJ1-6, with D hard to call. This CDR3 has 13 amino acids. Trimming took 7 bases from V and 9 from J, leaving 13 bases between them. The germline CDR1 and CDR2 sequences are MDHEN and SYDVKM. CDR3: CASNPRRGSPLHF. CDR3 sequence (DNA): TGTGCCAGCAACCCCCGTCGGGGTTCACCCCTCCACTTT.

This clonotype was counted many times. This chain connects TRBV24-1 to TRBJ2-1; 10 bases match TRBD1. CDR3 length: 15 amino acids. The V and J ends lost 7 bases and 6 bases, in that order; junction bases with no gene match: 8. CDR1 and CDR2 (germline): KGHDR, SFDVKD. The CDR3 protein is CATSRDRGRSNEQFF. CDR3 DNA: TGTGCCACCAGCCGGGACAGGGGCCGCTCCAATGAGCAGTTCTTC.

The chain uses TRBV4-1 and TRBJ2-3, with 7 nucleotides matching TRBD2. The trim removed 1 base at V and 9 bases at J, leaving 1 base unmatched. In germline, CDR1 is MGHRA, CDR2 YSYEKL. The CDR3 length is 12 residues. The CDR3 sequence is CASSQAGGTQYF. CDR3 nucleotides: TGCGCCAGCAGCCAAGCCGGGGGGACGCAGTATTTT.

In this sample, this clonotype turned up many times. CDR3 bases: TGTGCCAGCAGTACCGACAGGGTTCGCTACGAGCAGTACTTC. Translated: CASSTDRVRYEQYF. The chain combines TRBV28 with TRBJ2-7, with 7 nucleotides matching TRBD1. The ends lost 5 bases at V and 3 bases at J; junction bases unmatched: 7. The germline V gene encodes CDR1 MDHEN and CDR2 SYDVKM. CDR3 length equals 14 residues.

This chain links TRBV6-5 with TRBJ2-1, with 10 bases fitting TRBD2. The CDR3 length is 15 residues. The germline CDR1 and CDR2 sequences are MNHEY and SVGAGI. Trimming took 3 bases from V and 10 from J; bases not matched to a gene: 9. For the CDR3, the DNA is TGTGCCAGCAGTTATCTGGCTAGCGGGGGACAGGAGCAGTTCTTC. Protein sequence: CASSYLASGGQEQFF.

The chain employs TRBV28 and TRBJ2-1; TRBD2 matches at 12 bases. Trimming removed 5 bases from V and 0 bases from J; junction bases left unmatched: 5. This CDR3 is built from 17 residues. Germline-derived CDR1 and CDR2 are MDHEN and SYDVKM. As DNA, the CDR3 is TGTGCCAGCAGTGGGACTAGCGGGCGACGCTCCTACAATGAGCAGTTCTTC. Protein product: CASSGTSGRRSYNEQFF.

This clonotype was recorded many times. The rearrangement uses TRBV9 and TRBJ1-2, with D maybe TRBD1 (5 bases). The CDR3 is made up of 13 amino acids. Between the trimmed V and J ends, which lost 0 bases and 5 bases, there was a span of 8 bases. CDR1 is SGDLS, CDR2 YYNGEE, per germline. The CDR3 region has the DNA TGTGCCAGCAGCGTAGATGAGGGGTATGGCTACACCTTC. Translation gives CASSVDEGYGYTF.

The chain carries TRBV10-3 and TRBJ2-4, with D perhaps matching TRBD1 or TRBD2 (6 bases each). V shed 0 bases and J shed 0 bases, with 9 bases lying between them. The length of the CDR3 is 16 residues. The V gene's germline CDR1 is ENHRY and CDR2 SYGVKD. The CDR3 DNA reads TGTGCCATCAGTGAGTCAAGGGGGGAAGCCAAAAACATTCAGTACTTC. Encoded protein: CAISESRGEAKNIQYF.

This clonotype has a handful of counts. The chain employs TRBV5-1 and TRBJ2-3, with a tentative D call TRBD1 (6 bases). Germline loops: CDR1 SGHRS, CDR2 YFSETQ. The CDR3 length is 12 residues. V was pared by 10 bases and J by 1 base, with 10 bases between. The CDR3 reads CASHRGTDTQYF. The CDR3 DNA sequence: TGCGCCTCACACAGGGGCACAGATACGCAGTATTTT.

This clonotype was detected many times. The chain joins TRBV12-5 to TRBJ1-3; TRBD1 agrees at 8 bases. Germline assignment: CDR1 LGHNT and CDR2 FRNRAP. Unmatched junction bases numbered 12, after V lost 5 bases and J lost 9 bases. This CDR3 has 15 residues. CDR3: CASGDPPTGEVTIYF. The DNA for the CDR3 is TGTGCTAGTGGTGACCCCCCGACAGGGGAGGTCACCATATATTTT.

This clonotype has only a few counts. V gene TRBV6-4 combines with J gene TRBJ2-2; the match to TRBD1 covers 10 bases. Germline-derived CDR1 and CDR2 are MRHNA and SNTAGT. The CDR3 runs to 16 residues. Trimming at V came to 1 base and at J to 3 bases, leaving 2 bases not matched to a gene. CDR3 sequence: CASSDWGTGDTGELFF. Here the CDR3 DNA reads TGTGCCAGCAGTGACTGGGGGACAGGGGACACCGGGGAGCTGTTTTTT.

This clonotype was counted at least ten times. The chain combines TRBV20-1 with TRBJ2-1; no definite D call. V dropped 6 bases and J dropped 8 bases, with 14 bases sitting between them. CDR3 length equals 12 residues. Germline V gives CDR1 DFQATT, CDR2 SNEGSKA (reference sequence). The CDR3 DNA sequence: TGCAGTGCGCGCCTAGGGTCCGATGAGCAGTTCTTC. Translated, it gives CSARLGSDEQFF.

This clonotype was recorded at least ten times. The chain combines TRBV29-1 with TRBJ2-2, with 7 bases lining up with TRBD2. CDR1 is SQVTM, CDR2 ANQGSEA, per germline. This CDR3 contains 16 residues. V was pared by 6 bases and J by 4 bases, with 14 bases of the junction left unmatched. This CDR3 reads CSVLPVSGRGTGELFF. Here the CDR3 DNA reads TGCAGCGTCCTACCAGTATCAGGGAGGGGCACCGGGGAGCTGTTTTTT.

This clonotype has ten or more counts. The chain uses TRBV7-2 and TRBJ2-3, with TRBD2 matching 8 bases. The CDR3 extends over 16 amino acids. Looked up from germline, CDR1 is SGHTA and CDR2 is FQGNSA. V was pared by 3 bases and J by 2 bases, with 7 bases of the junction left unmatched. The CDR3, as DNA: TGTGCCAGCAGCTTGAGGCGGGGGGCCCTCACAGATACGCAGTATTTT. Protein: CASSLRRGALTDTQYF.

The chain combines TRBV6-4 with TRBJ1-2; D unresolved. This CDR3 is built from 12 residues. V lost 10 bases and J lost 4, with 13 bases in between. Looked up from germline, CDR1 is MRHNA and CDR2 is SNTAGT. Written as DNA, the CDR3 is TGTGCCACTCCGTGGAGCTTCTATGGCTACACCTTC. It codes for CATPWSFYGYTF.

The chain combines TRBV4-1 with TRBJ2-5; the D is unclear. The germline gives CDR1 MGHRA, CDR2 YSYEKL. This CDR3 spans 14 amino acids. Trimming left V 1 base short and J 1 base short, with 7 bases between. The CDR3 sequence: CASSQGPTQETQYF. The CDR3 nucleotides read TGCGCCAGCAGCCAAGGCCCGACCCAAGAGACCCAGTACTTC.

A few counts support this clonotype. The chain is built from TRBV5-1 and TRBJ2-1; no clear D. V was pared by 1 base and J by 7 bases, with 18 bases between. The CDR3 has 16 residues. Germline V gives CDR1 SGHRS, CDR2 YFSETQ. The CDR3 loop reads CASSLSSGLSKNEQFF. The CDR3 coding sequence is TGCGCCAGCAGCTTGAGTTCCGGCCTTAGCAAGAATGAGCAGTTCTTC.